A single sample gave rise to the 2 T cell receptor beta chains below, sequenced in a study of blood T cell repertoires in COVID-19. The assay was immunoSEQ multiplex PCR, and TCRdb's table has in-frame clones only and misses some. The sample carries 250,000 to 300,000 clones, approximately 90% recorded once. Sequencing was carried out using peripheral blood. These TCRs come from a woman aged 45-65 years who had recovered from COVID-19.

J is TRBJ1-5 and V is TRBV19, with D possibly TRBD1 on 6 matching bases. V was pared by 6 bases and J by 2 bases, with 8 bases between. There are 13 residues in the CDR3. The germline V gene has CDR1 LNHDA and CDR2 SQIVND (reference sequence). Here the CDR3 reads CASRHRGNQPQHF. The DNA of the CDR3 is TGTGCCAGTAGACACAGGGGCAATCAGCCCCAGCATTTT.

The V gene is TRBV20-1, the J gene TRBJ1-5, with a possible D match to TRBD1 (5 bases). V was cut by 3 bases and J by 3 bases, with 18 bases left in between. The CDR3 runs 16 residues. In germline, CDR1 is DFQATT, CDR2 SNEGSKA (reference sequence). The CDR3 nucleotides read TGCAGTGCTAGTAGGCAGGGTGGAATTTCCAATCAGCCCCAGCATTTT. Its protein is CSASRQGGISNQPQHF.